The 20 T cell receptor beta chains below were found in one sample sequenced in a study of CD8 T cells in Susac syndrome. Random-hexamer reverse transcription was applied to roughly 0.5 to 1 ug RNA. From the immunoSEQ multiplex PCR reads, TCRdb called clonotypes with MiXCR, one entry per CDR3 protein. This sample has around 71,000 distinct CDR3 sequences, with 90% to 95% found just once. The sequencing sample was made of CD4+ T cells from PBMCs. The receptors were sampled from a human donor with Susac syndrome.

The chain has TRBV9 and TRBJ2-2; D ambiguous. Germline CDR1 SGDLS, CDR2 YYNGEE. The V end was cut by 1 base, the J end by 1 base, with 5 bases between. CDR3 length: 14 amino acids. As DNA, the CDR3 is TGTGCCAGCAGCGTAAGTCGGAACACCGGGGAGCTGTTTTTT. Residues: CASSVSRNTGELFF.

This chain joins TRBV9 and TRBJ1-1; D gene uncertain. V was shortened by 0 bases and J by 4 bases, with 13 bases between the two germline ends. Germline CDR1 SGDLS, CDR2 YYNGEE. This CDR3 spans 15 amino acids. CDR3 sequence reads: CASSVEARFGTEAFF. CDR3 in DNA: TGTGCCAGCAGCGTAGAAGCGAGGTTCGGCACTGAAGCTTTCTTT.

V gene TRBV5-5 combines with J gene TRBJ2-7, with D possibly being TRBD2 (6 bases). Germline V gives CDR1 SGHKS, CDR2 YYEKEE (reference sequence). The CDR3 runs 13 residues. V lost 9 bases and J 5 bases, leaving 18 bases between the germline ends. This chain's CDR3 is CATQRAGIDEQYF. CDR3 bases: TGTGCCACCCAGCGTGCGGGGATCGACGAGCAGTACTTC.

This rearrangement joins TRBV5-1 to TRBJ1-5; D remains unclear. V was pared by 0 bases and J by 7 bases, with 11 bases between. This CDR3 comprises 14 residues. Germline-derived CDR1 and CDR2 are SGHRS and YFSETQ. Written as DNA, the CDR3 is TGCGCCAGCAGCTTGGAGGGCGGCCAGCAGCCCCAGCATTTT. This sequence encodes CASSLEGGQQPQHF.

The chain links TRBV3-1 to TRBJ1-6; D not certain. The V end was cut by 2 bases, the J end by 6 bases, with 5 bases between. The CDR3 length is 13 residues. The germline V gene encodes CDR1 LGHDT and CDR2 YNNKEL (reference sequence). CDR3 region: CASSQYSNSPLHF. For the CDR3, the DNA is TGTGCCAGCAGCCAATATAGTAATTCACCCCTCCACTTT. Based on the CDR3 plus reference TRBV3-1 and TRBJ1-6, the full variable domain is DTAVSQTPKYLVTQMGNDKSIKCEQNLGHDTMYWYKQDSKKFLKIMFSYNNKELIINETVPNRFSPKSPDKAHLNLHINSLELGDSAVYFCASSQYSNSPLHFGNGTRLTVT.

The genes are TRBV20-1 and TRBJ2-7; TRBD2 matches 7 bases. The CDR3 spans 11 residues. The trim removed 7 bases at V and 6 bases at J, leaving 6 bases unmatched. CDR1 is DFQATT, CDR2 SNEGSKA, per germline (reference sequence). The CDR3 region has the DNA TGCAGTGGGTTGTGGGGGGGCGAGCAGTACTTC. This gives the protein CSGLWGGEQYF.

CDR3 in amino acids: CSARDSAGGSYEQYF. The CDR3 DNA follows: TGCAGTGCTAGAGATTCGGCAGGGGGCTCCTACGAGCAGTACTTC. The chain joins TRBV20-1 to TRBJ2-7, with 7 bases that match TRBD1. The germline gives CDR1 DFQATT, CDR2 SNEGSKA (reference sequence). V was pared by 0 bases and J by 0 bases, with 5 bases of the junction left unmatched. The CDR3 runs 15 residues.

This rearrangement joins TRBV18 to TRBJ2-3; D is possibly TRBD2 (5 bases). Trimming stripped 3 bases from V and 1 base from J, with 5 bases between. Germline CDR1 reads KGHSH; CDR2 reads LQKENI. This CDR3 is built from 13 residues. The CDR3 region has the DNA TGTGCCAGCTCACCGAGGGGCACAGATACGCAGTATTTT. It yields the protein CASSPRGTDTQYF.

The chain employs TRBV30 and TRBJ2-5, with TRBD2 matching over 7 bases. V dropped 3 bases and J dropped 9; count of bases not matched to a gene: 4. This CDR3 has 11 residues. CDR1 GTSNPN and CDR2 SVGIG come from the germline V gene (reference sequence). In DNA form, the CDR3 reads TGTGCCTGGAGAGCGGGGTGGGCCCAGTACTTC. Translating gives CAWRAGWAQYF.

The chain links TRBV20-1 to TRBJ2-1, with TRBD2 as a possible D gene (7 bases). CDR1 and CDR2 from the germline V gene are DFQATT and SNEGSKA (reference sequence). The V end was cut by 6 bases, the J end by 10 bases, with 22 bases between. This CDR3 region has 14 residues. In DNA form, the CDR3 reads TGCAGTGCCAGACAAGTGGGGGGGGCGCGGGAGCAGTTCTTC. This encodes CSARQVGGAREQFF.

The rearrangement links TRBV11-2 to TRBJ1-4; 7 positions match TRBD1. Germline CDR1 SGHAT, CDR2 FQNNGV. Trimming removed 5 bases from V and 7 bases from J; junction bases left unmatched: 4. CDR3 length: 13 amino acids. The CDR3 DNA sequence: TGTGCCAGCAGCCAGGGGGTGGGTGAAAAACTGTTTTTT. This sequence encodes CASSQGVGEKLFF.

CDR3 DNA sequence: TGTGCCAGCAGCGTAGGGGAGGCGGGGGCCTACGAGCAGTACTTC. Translation gives CASSVGEAGAYEQYF. The chain is built from TRBV9 and TRBJ2-7; TRBD2 matches 7 bases. Germline CDR1 and CDR2: SGDLS and YYNGEE. Germline trimming cut 0 bases from V and 2 bases from J; bases unmatched to any gene: 5. This CDR3 comprises 15 residues.

The chain uses TRBV20-1 and TRBJ2-2; no reliable D call. Trimming cost V 0 bases and J 7 bases, with 6 bases left between them. This CDR3 is built from 12 residues. CDR1 DFQATT and CDR2 SNEGSKA come from the germline V gene (reference sequence). The CDR3 is CSAREGLGELFF. DNA for the CDR3: TGCAGTGCTAGAGAAGGTCTCGGGGAGCTGTTTTTT.

The rearrangement joins TRBV30 to TRBJ2-7, with 11 bases aligning to TRBD2. V shed 1 base, J shed 3 bases, and the junction held 2 bases outside the gene matches. The CDR3 contains 14 residues. CDR1 GTSNPN and CDR2 SVGIG come from the germline V gene (reference sequence). As DNA, the CDR3 is TGTGCCTGGAGTGCCACTAGCGGGGGCTACGAGCAGTACTTC. As protein: CAWSATSGGYEQYF.

V is TRBV5-4 and J is TRBJ1-2; 8 bases align to TRBD1. The CDR3 has 16 residues. Germline trimming cut 3 bases from V and 3 bases from J; bases unmatched to any gene: 10. Germline CDR1 and CDR2: SGHNT and YYREEE (reference sequence). CDR3 bases: TGTGCCAGCAGCTACCGGACAGGGAGCGTGGACTATGGCTACACCTTC. It is translated as CASSYRTGSVDYGYTF.

The chain uses TRBV7-2 and TRBJ2-1; unclear D gene. The CDR3 sequence is 16 residues long. Germline lookup yields CDR1 SGHTA and CDR2 FQGNSA. Deletions cut 0 bases from V and 3 bases from J, with 12 bases between. CDR3 nucleotides: TGTGCCAGCAGCTTAGCCGCAGATCACAGCTACAATGAGCAGTTCTTC. This encodes CASSLAADHSYNEQFF.

The V and J genes are TRBV19 and TRBJ1-1; a weak D match, TRBD1 (6 bases). The ends were cut back, 7 bases at V and 5 bases at J, with 17 bases in the middle. This CDR3 region has 14 residues. From germline, CDR1 is LNHDA and CDR2 SQIVND (reference sequence). Written as DNA, the CDR3 is TGTGCCAGTATGGAATGGGGGGCGCGGACTGAAGCTTTCTTT. It translates to CASMEWGARTEAFF.

V and J are TRBV14 and TRBJ1-1; the D is unclear. The CDR3 is made up of 18 amino acids. Between the trimmed V and J ends, which lost 2 bases and 0 bases, there was a span of 19 bases. Germline CDR1 and CDR2: SGHDN and FVKESK. CDR3 sequence: CASSQWGGGSIMNTEAFF. CDR3 nucleotide sequence: TGTGCCAGCAGCCAATGGGGAGGAGGTAGCATCATGAACACTGAAGCTTTCTTT.

This clonotype came up a few times. The CDR3, as DNA: TGTGCCAGCAGCTTGACAGGCTCAAATTCACCCCTCCACTTT. Translated, it gives CASSLTGSNSPLHF. This sequence joins TRBV6-1 and TRBJ1-6, with D perhaps matching TRBD1 (6 bases). The CDR3 is made up of 14 amino acids. Trimming pared 6 bases from V and 7 bases from J, leaving 13 bases between. Germline V gene sequence: CDR1 MNHNS, CDR2 SASEGT.

The chain has TRBV18 and TRBJ2-3; 7 nucleotides agree with TRBD1. The CDR3 totals 15 residues. Germline V gives CDR1 KGHSH, CDR2 LQKENI. The V and J ends lost 5 bases and 4 bases, in that order; junction bases with no gene match: 9. CDR3 sequence (DNA): TGTGCCAGCTCATCGACAGGGACCTGGGCAGATACGCAGTATTTT. Translation: CASSSTGTWADTQYF.